The next 22 T cell receptor beta chains were all read from a single sample in a study of regulatory T cells in long-lasting Graves disease. Documented time point: newly diagnosed GD, antithyroid drugs for less than 3 months. The TCR library was made from RNA that had been extracted from PBMCs in TRIzol. HTBI primers from iRepertoire and Arm-PCR of CDR3 regions yielded the TCR beta libraries. In TCRdb, the multiplex PCR reads were re-called with MiXCR into one record per CDR3 protein. Here the sample spans roughly 510,000 distinct CDR3 sequences, about 16% being singletons. These sequences were also reported in another study, on T cells in Graves' hyperthyroidism and ophthalmopathy.

Specimen: peripheral blood mononuclear cells (PBMCs), collected at new diagnosis, from a patient treated with antithyroid drugs. These TCRs come from a young man with Graves disease.

Comment on this clonotype: A much larger clone lies a single base off, so this may be a read error. V usage is TRBV6-1 and J usage is TRBJ1-1, with D tentatively TRBD1 (5 bases). The CDR3 has 14 amino acids. CDR1 and CDR2 (germline): MNHNS, SASEGT. The ends were cut back, 5 bases at V and 2 bases at J, with 12 bases in the middle. The CDR3 DNA reads as TGTGCCAGCAGTATTGACGGGGGTAACACTGAAGCTTTCTTT. The encoded protein is CASSIDGGNTEAFF.

This clonotype occurred many times. The chain is built from TRBV12-3 or TRBV12-4 and TRBJ1-1; D possibly corresponds to TRBD1 (6 bases). The V end lost 2 bases, the J end lost 3 bases, and 13 bases lay between the germline ends. CDR3 length: 15 amino acids. The CDR3, as DNA: TGTGCCAGCAGTTTACCGGGGGGCCGGGACACTGAAGCTTTCTTT. Amino acid sequence: CASSLPGGRDTEAFF.

This clonotype appeared a few times. V and J are TRBV3-1 and TRBJ2-3; possibly TRBD1 for D (5 bases). V shed 4 bases and J shed 6 bases, with 14 bases lying between them. Looked up from germline, CDR1 is LGHDT and CDR2 is YNNKEL (reference sequence). The CDR3 is 14 residues long. The CDR3 loop is CASSPPGSLDTQYF. CDR3 in DNA: TGTGCCAGCAGCCCTCCAGGGTCCCTGGATACGCAGTATTTT.

A word on this clonotype: Mismatch with germline at one junction end may stem from a read error. V usage is TRBV7-9 and J usage is TRBJ2-7, with 10 bases matching TRBD1. CDR1 and CDR2 from the germline V gene are SEHNR and FQNEAQ (reference sequence). The length of the CDR3 is 15 residues. The CDR3 loop is CASSSRQGARDEQYF. CDR3 sequence (DNA): TGTGCTAGCAGCTCTCGACAGGGGGCGAGAGACGAGCAGTACTTC.

In its sample, this clonotype was seen a few times. The chain employs TRBV19 and TRBJ1-5, with D hard to call. The V gene's germline CDR1 is LNHDA and CDR2 SQIVND (reference sequence). The CDR3 has 15 residues. The V end lost 3 bases, the J end lost 2 bases, and 11 bases lay between the germline ends. The CDR3 loop reads CASSMSGYRNQPQHF. CDR3 DNA: TGTGCCAGTAGTATGTCGGGCTACCGCAATCAGCCCCAGCATTTT.

Only a few counts were recorded for this clonotype. The chain links TRBV7-9 to TRBJ2-7; D unresolved. Germline-derived CDR1 and CDR2 are SEHNR and FQNEAQ (reference sequence). V was cut by 1 base and J by 3 bases, with 10 bases left in between. This CDR3 has 14 residues. CDR3 DNA sequence: TGTGCCAGCAGCTTAGGTACACCGAACTACGAGCAGTACTTC. Amino acids: CASSLGTPNYEQYF.

This clonotype was recorded at least ten times. This rearrangement joins TRBV30 to TRBJ1-5; D unresolved. Germline V CDR1 and CDR2: GTSNPN, SVGIG (reference sequence). The CDR3 loop spans 12 amino acids. Trimming shortened V by 2 bases and J by 5 bases, and 7 bases separated the two germline ends. CDR3 nucleotides: TGTGCCTGGAGTAGGACGGATCAGCCCCAGCATTTT. This gives the protein CAWSRTDQPQHF. Full variable domain (outside the CDR3, taken from reference TRBV30 and TRBJ1-5): SQTIHQWPATLVQPVGSPLSLECTVEGTSNPNLYWYRQAAGRGLQLLFYSVGIGQISSEVPQNLSASRPQDRQFILSSKKLLLSDSGFYLCAWSRTDQPQHFGDGTRLSIL.

In its sample, this clonotype was seen a few times. The chain links TRBV5-1 to TRBJ2-5; TRBD2 is a possible D gene (6 bases). Per the germline V gene, CDR1 is SGHRS and CDR2 is YFSETQ. V was trimmed by 4 bases and J by 1 base, leaving 11 bases between them. There are 14 residues in the CDR3. CDR3 sequence reads: CASSHGDSQETQYF. The CDR3, as DNA: TGCGCCAGCAGCCATGGGGACTCCCAAGAGACCCAGTACTTC. The full variable domain, in which reference TRBV5-1 and TRBJ2-5 provide the parts outside the CDR3, is KAGVTQTPRYLIKTRGQQVTLSCSPISGHRSVSWYQQTPGQGLQFLFEYFSETQRNKGNFPGRFSGRQFSNSRSEMNVSTLELGDSALYLCASSHGDSQETQYFGPGTRLLVL.

This clonotype was seen repeatedly, ten times or more. This chain links TRBV2 with TRBJ1-6, with 7 bases identical to TRBD1. The germline CDR1 and CDR2 sequences are SNHLY and FYNNEI. The CDR3 runs to 14 residues. V dropped 3 bases and J dropped 6; count of bases not matched to a gene: 2. The CDR3 reads CASSENRGNSPLHF. The CDR3 nucleotides are TGTGCCAGCAGTGAGAACAGGGGTAATTCACCCCTCCACTTT.

This clonotype was found many times. This sequence joins TRBV12-3 or TRBV12-4 and TRBJ2-7; D uncertain. The V gene lost 0 bases and the J gene lost 5 bases, with 8 bases spanning the gap. The CDR3 has 13 amino acids. The CDR3 region is CASSLAWRNEQYF. Written as DNA, the CDR3 is TGTGCCAGCAGTTTAGCGTGGCGGAACGAGCAGTACTTC.

The chain couples TRBV7-9 to TRBJ2-7, with TRBD1 identical over 10 bases. Losses at the gene ends were 6 bases for V and 0 bases for J; bases not matched to a gene: 5. This CDR3 comprises 15 residues. Germline CDR1 and CDR2: SEHNR and FQNEAQ (reference sequence). The CDR3 DNA reads TGTGCCAGCAGTTCCGACAGGGGGCTCTCCTACGAGCAGTACTTC. It codes for CASSSDRGLSYEQYF.

Notes on this clonotype: Given the absence of the conserved phenylalanine or tryptophan at the CDR3 end, a read error is likely. The V gene is TRBV28, the J gene TRBJ2-6; TRBD2 aligns across 7 bases. CDR1 MDHEN and CDR2 SYDVKM come from the germline V gene. The CDR3 has 15 amino acids. V lost 4 bases to trimming and J lost 2 bases; unmatched junction nucleotides: 2. CDR3 amino acids: CASSSGGTGANVLTL. The CDR3 DNA sequence: TGTGCCAGCAGTTCCGGGGGGACTGGGGCCAACGTCCTGACTTTA.

This clonotype was found many times. J is TRBJ1-2 and V is TRBV5-5; D is perhaps TRBD1 (5 bases). Trimming took 0 bases from V and 6 from J, leaving 12 bases between them. This CDR3 is built from 14 residues. The germline V gene has CDR1 SGHKS and CDR2 YYEKEE (reference sequence). The CDR3 is CASSLVQGRNGYTF. CDR3 coding DNA: TGTGCCAGCAGCTTGGTTCAGGGCAGGAATGGCTACACCTTC.

This clonotype has a count of ten or more. The rearrangement joins TRBV7-2 to TRBJ1-2; 7 positions match TRBD1. Trimming cost V 5 bases and J 8 bases; bases outside gene matches: 8. The CDR3 is 13 residues long. Per germline, CDR1 SGHTA and CDR2 FQGNSA. The CDR3 reads CASSPTGRVGYTF. CDR3 sequence (DNA): TGTGCCAGCAGCCCGACAGGGAGAGTCGGCTACACCTTC.

The genes are TRBV5-1 and TRBJ1-5; 9 bases match TRBD1. The CDR3 is made up of 21 amino acids. Germline V lookup: CDR1 SGHRS, CDR2 YFSETQ. V shed 0 bases, J shed 4 bases, and the junction held 20 bases outside the gene matches. CDR3 nucleotide sequence: TGCGCCAGCAGCTTGGGAGGGGGGTCACCCCGTGGGACAGGGCGAAATCAGCCCCAGCATTTT. This sequence encodes CASSLGGGSPRGTGRNQPQHF. The variable domain in full, with the rest retrieved from reference TRBV5-1 and TRBJ1-5, is KAGVTQTPRYLIKTRGQQVTLSCSPISGHRSVSWYQQTPGQGLQFLFEYFSETQRNKGNFPGRFSGRQFSNSRSEMNVSTLELGDSALYLCASSLGGGSPRGTGRNQPQHFGDGTRLSIL.

This clonotype appeared many times. The rearrangement uses TRBV27 and TRBJ2-1; TRBD1 matches 7 bases. The CDR3 runs 13 residues. Looked up from germline, CDR1 is MNHEY and CDR2 is SMNVEV (reference sequence). The junction had 7 bases not matched to a gene; V was cut back by 9 bases and J by 5 bases. The CDR3 here is CASGTEGHNEQFF. In DNA, the CDR3 is TGTGCCAGTGGGACAGAGGGGCACAATGAGCAGTTCTTC.

A single count supports this clonotype. The V gene is TRBV9, the J gene TRBJ2-1; D is perhaps TRBD1 or TRBD2 (5 bases each). V lost 5 bases and J 6 bases, leaving 18 bases between the germline ends. The CDR3 sequence is 15 residues long. Germline assignment: CDR1 SGDLS and CDR2 YYNGEE. The CDR3 sequence: CASSGGTVKINEQFF. CDR3 nucleotide sequence: TGTGCCAGCAGTGGTGGGACGGTAAAAATCAATGAGCAGTTCTTC.

Concerning this clonotype itself: It may be a read error: a sequence one base away is much more abundant. The rearrangement links TRBV28 to TRBJ2-2; weak D call: TRBD2 (6 bases). Trimming took 7 bases from V and 4 from J, leaving 13 bases between them. The CDR3 contains 14 residues. Germline V gene lookup returns CDR1 MDHEN and CDR2 SYDVKM. Here the CDR3 DNA reads TGTGCCAGCACTGGGGGGAGAAGCACCGGGGAGCTGTTTTTT. This sequence encodes CASTGGRSTGELFF.

This clonotype was seen at least ten times. The chain employs TRBV3-1 and TRBJ1-2; D not certain. V was cut by 0 bases and J by 5 bases, with 13 bases left in between. The CDR3 is made up of 15 amino acids. Germline V CDR1 and CDR2: LGHDT, YNNKEL (reference sequence). The CDR3 loop reads CASSQENLMEYGYTF. CDR3 in DNA: TGTGCCAGCAGCCAAGAAAATCTAATGGAGTATGGCTACACCTTC.

The chain couples TRBV7-6 to TRBJ2-2; D is possibly TRBD1 or TRBD2 (6 bases each). CDR3 length: 17 amino acids. Trimming removed 5 bases from V and 1 base from J, with 17 bases in between. CDR1 is SGHVS and CDR2 is FNYEAQ in the germline V gene. DNA for the CDR3: TGTGCCAGCAGCCCTGGGGGGCTAGCCAGGAACACCGGGGAGCTGTTTTTT. This encodes CASSPGGLARNTGELFF.

This rearrangement joins TRBV2 to TRBJ2-2; possibly TRBD1 for D (6 bases). The germline V gene has CDR1 SNHLY and CDR2 FYNNEI. There are 15 residues in the CDR3. Deletions cut 4 bases from V and 4 bases from J, with 13 bases between. CDR3 DNA: TGTGCCAGCAGTGGGGTAGGGGGAGTCACCGGGGAGCTGTTTTTT. This codes for CASSGVGGVTGELFF.

This clonotype has a count of ten or more. The gene calls are TRBV20-1 and TRBJ2-7; D ambiguous. V was clipped by 4 bases and J by 3 bases, with 13 bases between them. CDR3 length: 13 residues. Germline CDR1 DFQATT, CDR2 SNEGSKA (reference sequence). CDR3: CSATRPPSYEQYF. CDR3 bases: TGCAGTGCTACCAGGCCTCCTAGCTACGAGCAGTACTTC.